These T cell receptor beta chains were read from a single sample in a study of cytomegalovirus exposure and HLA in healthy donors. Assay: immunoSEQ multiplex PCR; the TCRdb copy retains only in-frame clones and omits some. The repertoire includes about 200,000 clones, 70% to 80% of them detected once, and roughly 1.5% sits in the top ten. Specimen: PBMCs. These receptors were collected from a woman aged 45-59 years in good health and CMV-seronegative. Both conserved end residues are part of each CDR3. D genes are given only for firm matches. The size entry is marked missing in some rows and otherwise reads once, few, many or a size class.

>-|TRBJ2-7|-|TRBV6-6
CASSPRAGSSYEQYF
TGTGCCAGCAGTCCCCGGGCGGGGAGCTCCTACGAGCAGTACTTC
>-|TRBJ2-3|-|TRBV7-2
CASSPPPGFGDTQYF
TGTGCCAGCAGCCCCCCGCCGGGTTTTGGAGATACGCAGTATTTT
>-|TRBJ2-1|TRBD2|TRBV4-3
CASSQEASGSEQFF
TGCGCCAGCAGCCAAGAGGCTAGCGGGAGTGAGCAGTTCTTC
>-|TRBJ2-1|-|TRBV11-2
CASSPDKGSYNEQFF
TGTGCCAGCAGCCCTGACAAAGGATCCTACAATGAGCAGTTCTTC
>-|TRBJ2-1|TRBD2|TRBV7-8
CASSFPTSGRSSYNEQFF
TGTGCCAGCAGCTTCCCTACTAGCGGGAGGTCCTCCTACAATGAGCAGTTCTTC
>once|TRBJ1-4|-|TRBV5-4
CASSLTGGNEKLFF
TGTGCCAGCAGCTTGACCGGGGGTAATGAAAAACTGTTTTTT
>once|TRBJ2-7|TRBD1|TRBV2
CASSAQGDRAYEQYF
TGTGCCAGCAGTGCCCAGGGGGACAGAGCCTACGAGCAGTACTTC
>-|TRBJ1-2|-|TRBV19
CASSIILQGSNYGYTF
TGTGCCAGTAGTATAATTCTTCAGGGTTCTAACTATGGCTACACCTTC
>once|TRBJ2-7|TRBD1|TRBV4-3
CASSLRTQGERPYEQYF
TGCGCCAGCAGCCTTCGTACTCAGGGGGAGAGACCCTACGAGCAGTACTTC
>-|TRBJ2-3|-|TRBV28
CASSLGLITQYF
TGTGCCAGCAGTTTAGGGCTCATTACGCAGTATTTT
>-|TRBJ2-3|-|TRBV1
CTSSQDSPLTDTQYF
TGCACCAGCAGCCAAGATAGTCCACTCACAGATACGCAGTATTTT
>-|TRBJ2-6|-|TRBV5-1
CASSLGGAGANVLTF
TGCGCCAGCAGCTTGGGGGGAGCTGGGGCCAACGTCCTGACTTTC
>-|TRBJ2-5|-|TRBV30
CAWSVGGKETQYF
TGTGCCTGGAGTGTAGGCGGGAAGGAGACCCAGTACTTC
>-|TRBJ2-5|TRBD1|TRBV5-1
CASSFGDRDLGTQYF
TGCGCCAGCAGCTTTGGGGACAGGGACCTAGGGACCCAGTACTTC
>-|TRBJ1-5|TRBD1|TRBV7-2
CASSRTGGLFQPQHF
TGTGCCAGCAGCCGGACAGGGGGCCTCTTTCAGCCCCAGCATTTT
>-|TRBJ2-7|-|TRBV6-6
CASSYFPGEQYF
TGTGCCAGCAGCTACTTCCCCGGCGAGCAGTACTTC
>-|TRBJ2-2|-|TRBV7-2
CASSLAGGGIGELFF
TGTGCCAGCAGCTTAGCGGGAGGAGGCATCGGGGAGCTGTTTTTT
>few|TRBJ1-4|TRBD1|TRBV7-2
CASSIRTGPTEKLFF
TGTGCCAGCAGCATAAGGACAGGCCCTACTGAAAAACTGTTTTTT
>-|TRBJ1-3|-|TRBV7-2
CASSSRGTLSGNTIYF
TGTGCCAGCAGCTCCCGCGGGACGCTCTCTGGAAACACCATATATTTT
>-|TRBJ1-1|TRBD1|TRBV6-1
CASMGTGKMNTEAFF
TGTGCCAGCATGGGGACAGGAAAGATGAACACTGAAGCTTTCTTT
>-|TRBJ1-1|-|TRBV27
CASRDSTMNTEAFF
TGTGCCAGCAGGGACTCAACCATGAACACTGAAGCTTTCTTT
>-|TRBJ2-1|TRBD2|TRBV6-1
CASSEAFTLASGGLSSYNEQFF
TGTGCCAGCAGTGAAGCGTTCACGTTGGCTAGCGGGGGCCTCAGCTCCTACAATGAGCAGTTCTTC
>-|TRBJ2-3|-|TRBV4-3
CASSQQGLSTDTQYF
TGCGCCAGCAGCCAACAGGGACTTAGCACAGATACGCAGTATTTT
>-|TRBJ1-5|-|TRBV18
CASSPQGKDQPQHF
TGTGCCAGCTCACCACAGGGGAAAGATCAGCCCCAGCATTTT
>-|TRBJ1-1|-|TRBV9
CASSDSGGDTEAFF
TGTGCCAGCAGCGATAGCGGGGGTGACACTGAAGCTTTCTTT
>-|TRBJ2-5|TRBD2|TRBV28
CASSFGRGETQYF
TGTGCCAGCAGTTTCGGGAGGGGGGAGACCCAGTACTTC
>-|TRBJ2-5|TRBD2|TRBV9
CASSGGTSGGSETQYF
TGTGCCAGCAGCGGAGGGACTAGCGGGGGGAGTGAGACCCAGTACTTC
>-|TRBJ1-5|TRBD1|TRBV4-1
CASSLGPTGGNQPQHF
TGCGCCAGCAGCCTGGGCCCTACAGGGGGCAATCAGCCCCAGCATTTT
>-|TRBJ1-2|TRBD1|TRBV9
CASSVKTGAIYGYTF
TGTGCCAGCAGCGTAAAGACAGGGGCTATCTATGGCTACACCTTC
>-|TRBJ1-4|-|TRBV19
CASSISTLHSEKLFF
TGTGCCAGTAGTATATCTACCCTCCATTCGGAAAAACTGTTTTTT
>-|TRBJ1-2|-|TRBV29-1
CSVVWTATDYTF
TGCAGCGTTGTTTGGACAGCGACCGACTACACCTTC
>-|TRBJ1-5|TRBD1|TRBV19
CATQLRDRGHYSNQPQHF
TGTGCCACACAGCTCCGGGACAGGGGCCATTATAGCAATCAGCCCCAGCATTTT
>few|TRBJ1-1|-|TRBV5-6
CASSLTGTSEAFF
TGTGCCAGCAGCTTAACCGGGACATCTGAAGCTTTCTTT
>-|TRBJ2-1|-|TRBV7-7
CASSLVYSGRTDEQFF
TGTGCTAGCAGCTTAGTCTATAGCGGCCGGACGGATGAGCAGTTCTTC
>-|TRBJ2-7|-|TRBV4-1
CASSQVLGQGPYEQYF
TGCGCCAGCAGCCAAGTATTAGGGCAGGGCCCCTACGAGCAGTACTTC
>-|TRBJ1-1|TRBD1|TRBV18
CASTDRGLNTEAFF
TGTGCCAGCACTGACAGGGGACTTAACACTGAAGCTTTCTTT
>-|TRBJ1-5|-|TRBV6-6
CASSQNQPQHF
TGTGCCAGCAGCCAAAATCAGCCCCAGCATTTT
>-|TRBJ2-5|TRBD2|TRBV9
CASSVASGRLETQYF
TGTGCCAGCAGCGTGGCTAGCGGGAGACTCGAGACCCAGTACTTC
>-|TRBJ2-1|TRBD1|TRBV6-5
CASSSGTGPNEQFF
TGTGCCAGCAGTTCCGGGACAGGGCCCAATGAGCAGTTCTTC
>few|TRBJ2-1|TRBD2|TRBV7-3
CASSLRTSGPDEQFF
TGTGCCAGCAGCTTAAGGACTAGCGGCCCAGATGAGCAGTTCTTC
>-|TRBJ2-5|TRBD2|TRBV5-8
CASSLWTSGEETQYF
TGTGCCAGCAGCTTATGGACTAGCGGGGAGGAGACCCAGTACTTC
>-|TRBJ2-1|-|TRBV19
CASSYSNEQFF
TGTGCCAGTAGTTACAGCAATGAGCAGTTCTTC
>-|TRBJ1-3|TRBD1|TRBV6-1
CASSGRQGLGAGNTIYF
TGTGCCAGCAGTGGCAGACAGGGGCTGGGGGCTGGAAACACCATATATTTT
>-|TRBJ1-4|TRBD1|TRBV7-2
CASSLAHDRGRGEKLFF
TGTGCCAGCAGCTTAGCCCACGACAGGGGAAGAGGTGAAAAACTGTTTTTT
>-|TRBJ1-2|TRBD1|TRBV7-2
CASSPEWTGTGGYTF
TGTGCCAGCAGCCCCGAATGGACAGGGACGGGAGGCTACACCTTC
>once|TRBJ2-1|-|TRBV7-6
CASSLDGGSSYNEQFF
TGTGCCAGCAGCTTAGATGGGGGGAGCTCCTACAATGAGCAGTTCTTC
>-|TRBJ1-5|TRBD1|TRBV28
CASSPGTDYSNQPQHF
TGTGCCAGCAGTCCCGGGACAGACTATAGCAATCAGCCCCAGCATTTT
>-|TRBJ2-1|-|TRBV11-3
CASSADYDNEQFF
TGTGCCAGCAGCGCCGACTACGACAATGAGCAGTTCTTC
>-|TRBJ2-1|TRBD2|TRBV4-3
CASSQDGASGRGTYNEQFF
TGCGCCAGCAGCCAAGATGGGGCTAGCGGGAGGGGAACCTACAATGAGCAGTTCTTC
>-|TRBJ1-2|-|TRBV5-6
CASSPTGTYLYGYTF
TGTGCCAGCAGCCCCACCGGGACATACCTCTATGGCTACACCTTC
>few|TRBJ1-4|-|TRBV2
CASSGTFNEKLFF
TGTGCCAGCAGTGGAACATTCAATGAAAAACTGTTTTTT
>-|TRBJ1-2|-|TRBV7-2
CASSASGGRGYTF
TGTGCCAGCAGCGCAAGCGGGGGGCGAGGCTACACCTTC
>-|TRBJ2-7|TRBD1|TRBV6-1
CASSQGTVGREQYF
TGTGCCAGCAGTCAAGGGACAGTCGGGCGCGAGCAGTACTTC
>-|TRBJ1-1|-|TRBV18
CASCTGLNTEAFF
TGTGCCAGCTGTACAGGGTTGAACACTGAAGCTTTCTTT
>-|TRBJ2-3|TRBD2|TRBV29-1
CSETSPGTDTQYF
TGCAGCGAGACTAGCCCGGGGACAGATACGCAGTATTTT